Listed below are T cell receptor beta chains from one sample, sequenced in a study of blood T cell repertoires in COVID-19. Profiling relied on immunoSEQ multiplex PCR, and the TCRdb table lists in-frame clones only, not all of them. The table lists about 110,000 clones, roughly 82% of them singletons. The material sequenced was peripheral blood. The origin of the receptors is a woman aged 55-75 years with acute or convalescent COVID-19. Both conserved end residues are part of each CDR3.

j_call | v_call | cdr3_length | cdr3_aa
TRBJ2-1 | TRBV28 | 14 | CASSLGQGHNEQFF
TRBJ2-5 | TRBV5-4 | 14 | CASSSSGVDETQYF
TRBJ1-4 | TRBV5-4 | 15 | CASSQTGEVIEKLFF
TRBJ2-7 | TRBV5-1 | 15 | CASSLDRDRYYEQYF
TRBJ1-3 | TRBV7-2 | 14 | CASSLGQAGNTIYF
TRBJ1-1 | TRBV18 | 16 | CASSPPGGGDITEAFF
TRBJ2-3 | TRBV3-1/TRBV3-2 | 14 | CASSQDVATDTQYF
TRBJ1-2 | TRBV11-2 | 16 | CASSFDSTQAGYGYTF
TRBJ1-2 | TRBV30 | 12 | CAWSVTEYGYTF
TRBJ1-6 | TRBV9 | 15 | CASKEGSSYNSPLHF
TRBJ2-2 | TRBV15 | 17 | CATSSSRDRANTGELFF
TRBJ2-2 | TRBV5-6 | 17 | CASSLARGPSAAGELFF
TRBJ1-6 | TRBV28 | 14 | CASSSPGGNSPLHF
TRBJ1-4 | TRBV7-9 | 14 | CASSPGHINEKLFF
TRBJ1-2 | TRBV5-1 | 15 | CASSSRTGVESGYTF
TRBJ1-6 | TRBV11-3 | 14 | CASSLRWSNSPLHF
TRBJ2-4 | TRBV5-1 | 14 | CASSLETGGNIQYF
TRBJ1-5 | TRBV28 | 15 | CASRPTGESNQPQHF
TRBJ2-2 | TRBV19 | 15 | CASRFRGLNIGELFF
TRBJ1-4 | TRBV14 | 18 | CASSQDGILVGVREKLFF
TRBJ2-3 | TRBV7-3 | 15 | CASSLIGGGMNTQYF
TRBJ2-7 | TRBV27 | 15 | CASSRGTSGGWEQYF
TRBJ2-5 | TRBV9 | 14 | CASSALPQGETQYF
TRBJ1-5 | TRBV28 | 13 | CASRTGNNQPQHF
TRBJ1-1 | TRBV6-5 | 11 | CASTRGTEAFF
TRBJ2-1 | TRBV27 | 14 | CASSLGGAPNEQFF
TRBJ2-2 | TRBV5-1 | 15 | CASSLWATTSGELFF
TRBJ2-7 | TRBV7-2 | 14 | CASSFVAGAYEQYF
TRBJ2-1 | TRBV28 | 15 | CASSLRDTSYNEQFF
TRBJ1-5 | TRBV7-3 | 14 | CASSLGQPGEPQHF
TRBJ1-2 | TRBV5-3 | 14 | CARSRDRPNYGYTF
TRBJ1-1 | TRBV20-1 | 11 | CSARHRGEAFF
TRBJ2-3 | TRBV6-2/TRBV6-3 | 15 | CASSYLAGVTDTQYF
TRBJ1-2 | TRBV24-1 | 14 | CATSDYARPHGYTF
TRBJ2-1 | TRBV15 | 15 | CATRPGQGAYNEQFF
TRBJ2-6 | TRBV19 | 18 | CASSIAFRNPPGANVLTF
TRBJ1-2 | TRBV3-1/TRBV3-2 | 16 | CASSQDGGTGNYGYTF
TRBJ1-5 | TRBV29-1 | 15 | CSVVLERAADQPQHF
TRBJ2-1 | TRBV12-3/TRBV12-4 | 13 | CASSFGRGLVGFF
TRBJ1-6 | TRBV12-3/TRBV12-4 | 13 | CASSGPGGSPLHF
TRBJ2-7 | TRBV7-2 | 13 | CASSRHRGYEQYF
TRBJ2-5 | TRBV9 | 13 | CASSVRSSGTQYF
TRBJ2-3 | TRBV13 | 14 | CASSLEGGTDTQYF